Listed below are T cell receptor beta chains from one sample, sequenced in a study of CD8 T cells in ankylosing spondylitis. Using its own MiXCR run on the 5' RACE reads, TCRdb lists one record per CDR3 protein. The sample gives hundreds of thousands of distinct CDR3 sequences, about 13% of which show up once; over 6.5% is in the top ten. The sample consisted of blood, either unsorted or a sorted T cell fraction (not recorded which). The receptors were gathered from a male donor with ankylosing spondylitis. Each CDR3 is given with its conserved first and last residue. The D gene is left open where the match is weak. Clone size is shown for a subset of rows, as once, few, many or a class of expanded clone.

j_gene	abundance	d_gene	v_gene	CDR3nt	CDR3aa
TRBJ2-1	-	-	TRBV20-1	TGCAGTGCTAGATCCGGACGTAACAATGAGCAGTTCTTC	CSARSGRNNEQFF
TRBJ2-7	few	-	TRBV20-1	TGCAGTGCTACAGAACTCTACGAGCAGTACTTC	CSATELYEQYF
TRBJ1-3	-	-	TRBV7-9	TGTGCCGGCGAAGGGGCGTTCGGGAACACCATATATTTT	CAGEGAFGNTIYF
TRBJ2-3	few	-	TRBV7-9	TGTGCCAGCAGGGTTTTTAGCGGTACGGCAGATACGCAGTATTTT	CASRVFSGTADTQYF
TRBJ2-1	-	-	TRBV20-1	TGCAGTGCTAGTTCATGGGGGACCATCTACAATGAGCAGTTCTTC	CSASSWGTIYNEQFF
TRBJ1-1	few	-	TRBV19	TGTGCCAGTAGCGACAGGAGTTGGAACACTGAAGCTTTCTTT	CASSDRSWNTEAFF
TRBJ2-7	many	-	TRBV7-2	TGTGCCAGCACCTCGGTGAGGTCCGGCGAGCAGTACTTC	CASTSVRSGEQYF
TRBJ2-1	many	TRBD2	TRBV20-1	TGCAGTGCTTCCCCACCGGGACTAGCGGGAGGAGTGGGTTACAATGAGCAGTTCTTC	CSASPPGLAGGVGYNEQFF
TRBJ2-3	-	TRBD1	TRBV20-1	TGCAGTGCGGCCGGGACAGGGGGTATGACAGATACGCAGTATTTT	CSAAGTGGMTDTQYF
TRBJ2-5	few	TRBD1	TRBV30	TGTGCCTGGAACGACGACAGGGGGCAAGAGACCCAGTACTTC	CAWNDDRGQETQYF
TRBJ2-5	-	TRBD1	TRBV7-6	TGTGCCAGCAGCTTAGAAACAGGGGGGCTTTCAGAGACCCAGTACTTC	CASSLETGGLSETQYF
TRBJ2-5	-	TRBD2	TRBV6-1	TGTGCCAGCAGTGGGACTAGGGGACAAGAGACCCAGTACTTC	CASSGTRGQETQYF
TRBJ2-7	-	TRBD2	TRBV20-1	TGCAGTGCTGAATGGGGGACTAGCGGGAGTGACGAGCAGTACTTC	CSAEWGTSGSDEQYF
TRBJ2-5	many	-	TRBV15	TGTGCCACCAGCAGAGATTTAGGACTATCTCAAGAGACCCAGTACTTC	CATSRDLGLSQETQYF
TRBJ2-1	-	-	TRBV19	TGTGCCAGTAGTATTGAGGAGGACTATTCGAGCTCCTACAATGAGCAGTTCTTC	CASSIEEDYSSSYNEQFF
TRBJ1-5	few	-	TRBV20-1	TGCAGTGTTTTGGACTGGTCCGGTGATCAGCCCCAGCATTTT	CSVLDWSGDQPQHF
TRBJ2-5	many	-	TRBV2	TGTGCCAGCGGCCTCCAAGAGACCCAGTACTTC	CASGLQETQYF
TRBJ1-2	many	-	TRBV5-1	TGCGCCAGCAGCTTTGAAGGGGCCAACTCTGGCTACACCTTC	CASSFEGANSGYTF
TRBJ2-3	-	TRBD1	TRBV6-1	TGTGCCAGCAGTGACGACAGGGGCACAGATACGCAGTATTTT	CASSDDRGTDTQYF
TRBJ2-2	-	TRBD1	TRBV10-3	TGTGCCATCAGGGGGGGACAGGATCACACCGGGGAGCTGTTTTTT	CAIRGGQDHTGELFF